This T cell receptor beta chain was captured by sequencing in a study of T cell repertoires in cytomegalovirus infection. Study-level information: Both CMV infection and a matching HLA type were indicated by public TCR beta signatures. Study-wide results and limits: Cumulative public TCR beta family frequency identified CMV carriers with the relevant HLA. In two of eight donors, the top clonotype was HLA-C-restricted CMV-specific.

One entry per CDR3 protein results from TCRdb running MiXCR on the reads. The table shows 200,000 to 300,000 distinct CDR3 sequences, with 12% occurring only once. This CDR3 is 21 amino acids long. Germline CDR1 is SEHNR and CDR2 is FQNEAQ (reference sequence). V shed 1 base, J shed 2 bases, and the junction held 22 bases outside the gene matches. A word on this clonotype: Its target is not known.

This sequence was found in a human donor in good health (CMV status not recorded). Some clones in this sample may be carry-over from other donors' samples. The chain recombines TRBV7-9 with TRBJ2-5, with TRBD2 identical over 7 bases. Sequencing was carried out using PBMCs. As DNA, the CDR3 is TGTGCCAGCAGCTTAGAAGGGAGCGGGAAAACATACGGCTTTCTACAAGAGACCCAGTACTTC. The encoded protein is CASSLEGSGKTYGFLQETQYF.